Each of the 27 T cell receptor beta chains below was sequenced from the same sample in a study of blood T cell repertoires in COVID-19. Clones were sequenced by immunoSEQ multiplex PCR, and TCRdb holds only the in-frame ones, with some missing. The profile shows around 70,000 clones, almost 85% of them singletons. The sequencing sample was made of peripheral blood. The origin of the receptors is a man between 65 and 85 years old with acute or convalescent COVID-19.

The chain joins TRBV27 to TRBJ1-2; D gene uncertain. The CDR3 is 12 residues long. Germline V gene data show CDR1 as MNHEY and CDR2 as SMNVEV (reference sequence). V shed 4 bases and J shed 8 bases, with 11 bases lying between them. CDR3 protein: CASSSRAGGYTF. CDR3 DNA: TGTGCCAGCAGTTCCCGGGCGGGCGGCTACACCTTC.

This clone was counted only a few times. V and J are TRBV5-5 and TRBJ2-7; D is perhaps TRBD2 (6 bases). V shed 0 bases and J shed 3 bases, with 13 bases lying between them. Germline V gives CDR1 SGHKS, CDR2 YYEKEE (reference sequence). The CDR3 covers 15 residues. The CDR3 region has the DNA TGTGCCAGCAGCTTGGACGGGAGAGCGTTCTACGAGCAGTACTTC. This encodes CASSLDGRAFYEQYF.

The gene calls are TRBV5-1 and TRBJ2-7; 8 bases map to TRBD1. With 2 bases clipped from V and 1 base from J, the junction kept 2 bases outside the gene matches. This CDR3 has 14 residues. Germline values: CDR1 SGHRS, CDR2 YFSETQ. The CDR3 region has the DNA TGCGCCAGCAGCTTACGGACAGGGTCCTACGAGCAGTACTTC. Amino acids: CASSLRTGSYEQYF.

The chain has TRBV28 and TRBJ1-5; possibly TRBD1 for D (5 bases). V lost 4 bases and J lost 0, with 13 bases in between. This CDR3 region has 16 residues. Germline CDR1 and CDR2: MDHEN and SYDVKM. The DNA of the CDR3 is TGTGCCAGCAGTTCCACGGGGGGTTATAGCAATCAGCCCCAGCATTTT. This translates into CASSSTGGYSNQPQHF.

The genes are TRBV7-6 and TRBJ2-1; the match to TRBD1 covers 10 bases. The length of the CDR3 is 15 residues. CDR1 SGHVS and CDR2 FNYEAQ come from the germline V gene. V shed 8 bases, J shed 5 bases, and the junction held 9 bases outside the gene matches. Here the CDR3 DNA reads TGTGCCAGCGGCCTGGGGACAGGGGTGGACAATGAGCAGTTCTTC. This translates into CASGLGTGVDNEQFF.

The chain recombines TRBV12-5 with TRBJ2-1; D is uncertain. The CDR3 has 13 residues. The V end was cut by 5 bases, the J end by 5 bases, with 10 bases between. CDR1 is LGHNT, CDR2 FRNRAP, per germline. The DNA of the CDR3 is TGTGCTAGTGGTCAAGATACAAACAATGAGCAGTTCTTC. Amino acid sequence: CASGQDTNNEQFF.

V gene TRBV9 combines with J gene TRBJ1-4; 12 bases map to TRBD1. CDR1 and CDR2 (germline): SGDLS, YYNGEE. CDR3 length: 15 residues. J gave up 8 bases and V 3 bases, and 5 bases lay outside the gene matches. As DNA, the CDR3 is TGTGCCAGCAGCGAGGGGACAGGGGGCGGAGAAAAACTGTTTTTT. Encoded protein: CASSEGTGGGEKLFF.

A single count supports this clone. The CDR3 nucleotides are TGTGCCAGCAGCGTGGAGTTCACCGGGGAGCTGTTTTTT. Translating gives CASSVEFTGELFF. The V call is TRBV6-4, the J call TRBJ2-2; D not resolved. V was clipped by 6 bases and J by 4 bases, with 9 bases between them. CDR1 is MRHNA, CDR2 SNTAGT, per germline. The CDR3 spans 13 residues.

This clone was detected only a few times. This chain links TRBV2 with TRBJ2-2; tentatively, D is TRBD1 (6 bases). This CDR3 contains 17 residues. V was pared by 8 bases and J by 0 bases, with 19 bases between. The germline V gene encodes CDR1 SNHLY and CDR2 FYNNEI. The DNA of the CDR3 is TGTGCCAGCTCCTCCGAGGGCAGGGGCCCGAACACCGGGGAGCTGTTTTTT. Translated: CASSSEGRGPNTGELFF.

CDR3 sequence reads: CASSSSWRQGVGQPQHF. Written as DNA, the CDR3 is TGTGCCAGCAGCTCTTCTTGGCGACAGGGGGTTGGTCAGCCCCAGCATTTT. V gene TRBV7-9 combines with J gene TRBJ1-5; TRBD1 matches at 9 bases. The V segment lost 4 bases and the J segment 6 bases; nucleotides outside the gene matches: 13. Germline-derived CDR1 and CDR2 are SEHNR and FQNEAQ (reference sequence). CDR3 length: 17 residues.

CDR3 in amino acids: CASSSESSTDTQYF. In DNA form, the CDR3 reads TGTGCCAGTAGTTCGGAGTCTAGCACAGATACGCAGTATTTT. The chain has TRBV19 and TRBJ2-3, with unresolved D. Between the trimmed V and J ends, which lost 5 bases and 0 bases, there was a span of 9 bases. The CDR3 contains 14 residues. The germline V gene encodes CDR1 LNHDA and CDR2 SQIVND (reference sequence).

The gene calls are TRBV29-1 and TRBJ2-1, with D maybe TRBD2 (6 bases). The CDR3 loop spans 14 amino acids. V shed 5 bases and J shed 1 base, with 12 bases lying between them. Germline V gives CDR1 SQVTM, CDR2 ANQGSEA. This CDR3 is CSVTGTESYNEQFF. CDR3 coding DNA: TGCAGCGTTACCGGGACTGAGTCCTACAATGAGCAGTTCTTC.

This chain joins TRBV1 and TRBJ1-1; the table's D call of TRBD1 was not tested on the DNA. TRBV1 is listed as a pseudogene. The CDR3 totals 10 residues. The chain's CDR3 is CTVTQTEAFF. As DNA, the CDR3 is TGCACCGTGACACAGACTGAAGCTTTCTTT.

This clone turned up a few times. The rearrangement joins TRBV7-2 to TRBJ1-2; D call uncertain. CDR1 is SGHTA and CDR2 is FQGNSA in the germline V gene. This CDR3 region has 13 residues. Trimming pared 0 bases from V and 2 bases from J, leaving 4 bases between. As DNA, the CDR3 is TGTGCCAGCAGCTTAGCGGGCAACTATGGCTACACCTTC. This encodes CASSLAGNYGYTF.

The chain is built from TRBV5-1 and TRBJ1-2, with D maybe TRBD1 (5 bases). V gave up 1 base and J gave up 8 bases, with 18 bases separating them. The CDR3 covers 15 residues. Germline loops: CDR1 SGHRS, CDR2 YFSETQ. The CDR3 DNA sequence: TGCGCCAGCAGCTTGACGGGACTGTTAGATAGCGGCTACACCTTC. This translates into CASSLTGLLDSGYTF.

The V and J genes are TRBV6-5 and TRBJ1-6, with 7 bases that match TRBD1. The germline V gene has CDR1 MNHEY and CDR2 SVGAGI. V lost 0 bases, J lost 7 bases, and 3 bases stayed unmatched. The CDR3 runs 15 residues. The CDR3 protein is CASSYSGGGNSPLHF. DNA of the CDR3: TGTGCCAGCAGTTACTCAGGGGGCGGAAATTCACCCCTCCACTTT.

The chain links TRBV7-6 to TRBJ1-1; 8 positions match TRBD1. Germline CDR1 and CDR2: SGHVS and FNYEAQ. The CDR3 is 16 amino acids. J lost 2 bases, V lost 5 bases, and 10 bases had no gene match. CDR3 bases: TGTGCCAGCAGCGTATTGGCCGGACAGGGCAACACTGAAGCTTTCTTT. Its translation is CASSVLAGQGNTEAFF.

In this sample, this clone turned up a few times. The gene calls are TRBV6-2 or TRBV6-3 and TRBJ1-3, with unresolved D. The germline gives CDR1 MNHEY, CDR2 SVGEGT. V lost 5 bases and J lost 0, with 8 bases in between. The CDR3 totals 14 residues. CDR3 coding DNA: TGTGCCAGCAGTCGCACCGGCTCTGGAAACACCATATATTTT. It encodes CASSRTGSGNTIYF.

The CDR3 loop reads CASSQSGGGYTF. CDR3 sequence (DNA): TGTGCCAGCAGCCAATCCGGGGGTGGCTACACCTTC. The chain is built from TRBV16 and TRBJ1-2; possibly TRBD1 for D (5 bases). Per germline, CDR1 KGHSY and CDR2 FQNENV. The ends were cut back, 0 bases at V and 7 bases at J, with 6 bases in the middle. The CDR3 covers 12 residues.

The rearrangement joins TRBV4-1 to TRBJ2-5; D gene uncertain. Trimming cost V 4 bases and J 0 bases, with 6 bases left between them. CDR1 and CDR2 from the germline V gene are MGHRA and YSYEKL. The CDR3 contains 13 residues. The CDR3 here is CASSLSYQETQYF. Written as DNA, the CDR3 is TGCGCCAGCAGCCTCAGTTACCAAGAGACCCAGTACTTC.

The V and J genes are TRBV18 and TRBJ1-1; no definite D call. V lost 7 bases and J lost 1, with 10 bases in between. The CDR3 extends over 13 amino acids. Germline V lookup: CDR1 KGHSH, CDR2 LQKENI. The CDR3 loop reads CASCRETNTEAFF. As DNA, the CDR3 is TGTGCCAGCTGTCGGGAGACGAACACTGAAGCTTTCTTT.

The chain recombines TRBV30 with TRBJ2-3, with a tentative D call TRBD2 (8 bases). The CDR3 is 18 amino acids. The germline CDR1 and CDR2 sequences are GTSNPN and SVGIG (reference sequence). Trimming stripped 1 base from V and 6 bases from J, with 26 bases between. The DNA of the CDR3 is TGTGCCTGGAGTGGGACAGGCCGGGGGGGAGGGCCCCCCGATACGCAGTATTTT. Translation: CAWSGTGRGGGPPDTQYF.

CDR3 coding DNA: TGTGCCAGCAGCTTAGGAGAAGTCGGCGAGCAGTACTTC. Its protein product is CASSLGEVGEQYF. The chain combines TRBV7-3 with TRBJ2-7; no reliable D call. Germline CDR1 and CDR2: SGHTA and FQGTGA. V dropped 2 bases and J dropped 6 bases, with 11 bases sitting between them. This CDR3 has 13 residues.

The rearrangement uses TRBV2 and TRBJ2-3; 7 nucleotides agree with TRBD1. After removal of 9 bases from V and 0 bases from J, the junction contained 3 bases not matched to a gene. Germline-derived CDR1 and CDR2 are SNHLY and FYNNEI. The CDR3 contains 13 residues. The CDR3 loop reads CARGDSSTDTQYF. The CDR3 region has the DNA TGTGCCAGGGGGGACAGTAGCACAGATACGCAGTATTTT.

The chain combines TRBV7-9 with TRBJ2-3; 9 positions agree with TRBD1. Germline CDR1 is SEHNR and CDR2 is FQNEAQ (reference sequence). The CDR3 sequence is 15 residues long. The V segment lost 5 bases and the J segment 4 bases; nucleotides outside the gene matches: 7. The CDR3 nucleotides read TGTGCCAGCAGCCCGGGGACAGGGCAGGCAGATACGCAGTATTTT. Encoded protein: CASSPGTGQADTQYF.

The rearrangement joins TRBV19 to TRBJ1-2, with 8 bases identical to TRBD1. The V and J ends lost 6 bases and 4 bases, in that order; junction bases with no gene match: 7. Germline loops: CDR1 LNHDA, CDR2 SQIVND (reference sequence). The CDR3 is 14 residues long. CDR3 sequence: CASSFGQGTYGYTF. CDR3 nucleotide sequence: TGTGCCAGTAGCTTCGGACAGGGTACCTATGGCTACACCTTC.

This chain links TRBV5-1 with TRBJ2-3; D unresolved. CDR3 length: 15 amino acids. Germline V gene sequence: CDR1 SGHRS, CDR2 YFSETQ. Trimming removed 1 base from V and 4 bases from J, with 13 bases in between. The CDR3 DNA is TGCGCCAGCAGCTTGTTGGCCGGGTGGGCAGATACGCAGTATTTT. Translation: CASSLLAGWADTQYF. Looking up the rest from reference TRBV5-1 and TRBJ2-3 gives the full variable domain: KAGVTQTPRYLIKTRGQQVTLSCSPISGHRSVSWYQQTPGQGLQFLFEYFSETQRNKGNFPGRFSGRQFSNSRSEMNVSTLELGDSALYLCASSLLAGWADTQYFGPGTRLTVL.